This T cell receptor beta chain was sequenced in a study of T cell repertoires in cytomegalovirus infection (dated by TCRdb to between 2018 and 2021). Broadly, across the study: Because public TCR beta signatures pointed to carriage of CMV infection together with the matching HLA type, the HLA type of each donor mattered for the analysis. The research as a whole found: Carriers of CMV infection plus the relevant HLA type were discriminated by the cumulative frequency of public TCR beta family members in the study cohort and in an independent roughly 380-donor cohort. The ex vivo response was dominated by HLA-C-restricted CMV-specific TCR beta clonotypes, which also provided the single most frequent clonotype in two of eight donors.

Sequencing was performed on an Illumina HiSeq 1500. Using fastp trimming at Q25 and MiXCR clonotype assembly, TCRdb reanalyzed the public sequencing data and kept in-frame beta chains. Identical CDR3 protein sequences are pooled into one entry, listed with their most common genes and DNA. The sample contains about 300,000 distinct CDR3 sequences, around 10% of them found a single time. Clones ranked in the top ten supply over 2.5% of the sample. From the cysteine up to the phenylalanine, the CDR3 has a length of 15 residues. Of the read, only the CDR3 DNA is kept; its 45 bases are in frame from base 1. The germline V gene specifies MDHEN as CDR1 and SYDVKM as CDR2. The junction carries 15 bases between V and J, which are trimmed by 5 bases and 2 bases respectively. This clonotype was detected a few times. The specificity of this receptor is unknown. One base away there is no much larger clone; base qualities are not given.

This clonotype was sampled from a human donor in good health (CMV status not recorded). Some clones in this sample may be carry-over from other donors' samples. Sequenced material: PBMCs. The rearranged chain carries TRBV28 and TRBJ2-5; matching of 7 bases hints at TRBD1 as the D gene. The CDR3 in this case is CASSPGDRHQETQYF. The DNA is as follows: TGTGCCAGCAGTCCGGGGGACAGACATCAAGAGACCCAGTACTTC.